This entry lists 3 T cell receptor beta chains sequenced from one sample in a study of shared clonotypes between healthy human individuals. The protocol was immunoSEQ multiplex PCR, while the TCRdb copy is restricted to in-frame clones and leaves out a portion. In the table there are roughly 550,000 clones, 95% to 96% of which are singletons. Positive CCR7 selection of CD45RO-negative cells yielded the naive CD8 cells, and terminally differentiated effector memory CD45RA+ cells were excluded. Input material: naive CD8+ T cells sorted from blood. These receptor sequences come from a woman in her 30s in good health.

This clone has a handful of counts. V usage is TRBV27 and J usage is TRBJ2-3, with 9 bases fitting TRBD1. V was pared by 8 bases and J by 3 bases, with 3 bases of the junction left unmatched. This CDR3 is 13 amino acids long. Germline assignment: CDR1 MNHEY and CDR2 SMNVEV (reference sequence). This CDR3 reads CASRQGGTDTQYF. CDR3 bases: TGTGCCAGCCGACAGGGGGGTACAGATACGCAGTATTTT.

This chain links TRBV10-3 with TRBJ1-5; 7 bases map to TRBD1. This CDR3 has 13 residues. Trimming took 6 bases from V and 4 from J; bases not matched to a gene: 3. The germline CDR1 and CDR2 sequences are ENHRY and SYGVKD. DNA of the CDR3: TGTGCCATCAGACCAGGGGGTAATCAGCCCCAGCATTTT. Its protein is CAIRPGGNQPQHF.

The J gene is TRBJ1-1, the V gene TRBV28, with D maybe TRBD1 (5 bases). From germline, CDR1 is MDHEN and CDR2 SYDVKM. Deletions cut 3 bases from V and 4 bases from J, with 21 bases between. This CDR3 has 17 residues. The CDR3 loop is CASSFGSWGTGSTEAFF. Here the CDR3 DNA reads TGTGCCAGCAGTTTCGGTTCATGGGGGACTGGTTCCACTGAAGCTTTCTTT.